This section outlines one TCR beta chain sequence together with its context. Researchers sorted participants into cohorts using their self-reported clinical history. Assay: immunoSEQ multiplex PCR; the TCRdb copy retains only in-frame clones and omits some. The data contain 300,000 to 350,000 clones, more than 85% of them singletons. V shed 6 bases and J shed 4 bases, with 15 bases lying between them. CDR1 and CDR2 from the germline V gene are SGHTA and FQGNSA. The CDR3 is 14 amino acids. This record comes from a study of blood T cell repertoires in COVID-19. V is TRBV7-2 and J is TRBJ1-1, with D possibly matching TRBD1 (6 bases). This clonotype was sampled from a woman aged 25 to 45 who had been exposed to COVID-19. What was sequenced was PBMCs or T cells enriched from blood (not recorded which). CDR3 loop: CASSLTGMSTEAFF. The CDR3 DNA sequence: TGTGCCAGCAGTCTCACAGGGATGTCCACTGAAGCTTTCTTT.